This TCR beta chain was captured by sequencing in a study of vaccination and CD4 T cells after COVID-19 (dated 2022 in TCRdb). Broadly, across the study: In the convalescent cohort there were six males and four females, among whom were two Hispanic individuals, seven Caucasians, two Asians and one multiracial person. Post-vaccine blood samples were obtained a median of approximately 74 days after the second vaccine dose, with a range of roughly 13 to 250 days. In approximately ten COVID-19 convalescent patients and several infection-naive healthy vaccine recipients, the spike-specific CD4+ TCR repertoire before mRNA vaccination was compared with the repertoire after mRNA vaccination. An earlier paper using these donors assessed, at the TCR clonotype level, memory CD4+ T cell crossreactivity between SARS-CoV-2 and common cold coronavirus spike proteins. Control cultures used a CEFX viral epitope pool as positive control, an HIV-1 Nef peptide pool as negative control, or no peptide. Each participant got two doses of either the Pfizer-BioNTech BNT162b2 vaccine (n=8) or the Moderna mRNA-1273 vaccine (n=2). Post-COVID blood samples were collected from convalescent patients a median of approximately 93 days after diagnosis, with a range of about 30 to 161 days. The cultures were stimulated with overlapping spike peptide pools from SARS-CoV-2 and from the common cold coronaviruses HCoV-NL63, HCoV-OC43 and HCoV-229E. Findings and caveats that apply to the study as a whole: In convalescent patients, a median roughly 88% of post-vaccine SARS-CoV-2-reactive clones were detected only after vaccination, suggesting vaccine-specific priming. The number of convalescent patients in the study was relatively small, and the study did not examine early timepoints following natural infection. In convalescent patients, nearly all vaccine-specific clones (304 of 307) were found to be mono-reactive for SARS-CoV-2 spike rather than cross-reactive with common cold coronaviruses. An increase in the median number of SARS-CoV-2-reactive clonotypes from 21 after infection to 35 to 40 after vaccination was observed, but the change was not found to be significant.

The germline V gene encodes CDR1 WNHNN and CDR2 SYGVQD (reference sequence). CDR3 length: 13 amino acids, cysteine to phenylalanine. The sequence is cut down to CDR3 DNA, 39 bases in frame from base 1. Trimming removed 2 bases from V and 7 bases from J, leaving 11 bases between the germline ends. The treatment or condition label here, explained by the study, means: roughly 11-day PBMC culture with coronavirus spike peptide pools or control peptides (ViraFEST assay). CD4+ T cells from unexposed donors were collected before the COVID-19 pandemic (2011-2018). The study used the ViraFEST assay, which expanded antigen-specific T cells with peptide pools and then identified expanded clonotypes by TCR sequencing. Two million PBMCs per well were cultured in IMDM with approximately 5.5% human AB serum and approximately 10 IU/ml IL-2, plus 10 ug/ml peptide pools. Half of the culture medium was replaced with fresh IL-2-containing medium on days 3 and 7. After approximately 10 days of culture, CD4+ T cells were isolated by negative selection using the EasySep CD4+ T cell isolation kit. As far as cell numbers permitted, CD4+ T cells from unexposed donors were tested for reactivity against SARS-CoV-2 S and N as well as four spike pools from common cold coronaviruses. Ficoll-Paque Plus gradient centrifugation was used to isolate PBMCs from whole blood, and the isolated PBMCs were then either used fresh or cryopreserved at -140C. Each culture condition was generally run in triplicate wells. The leukapheresis product used for the unexposed donors was purchased from a commercial source.

Receptor libraries were prepared by PCR. DNA from cultured CD4+ T cells underwent TCR sequencing with the Oncomine TCR Beta short-read assay at the Johns Hopkins FTIC core. Genomic DNA was extracted from the cultured CD4+ T cells with the QIAamp micro DNA kit. Oncomine TCR Beta libraries made from cultured CD4+ T cells were pooled using unique dual indexes and sequenced on an Illumina iSeq 100. In the authors' own workflow: Non-productive sequences were removed, and CDR3s that did not start with C, did not end with F or W, or were shorter than 7 amino acids were discarded. The MANAFEST web application identified antigen-specific clonotypes by comparing peptide-stimulated wells against reference wells and other culture wells. An FDR below 0.05, an odds ratio above 5, and a productive frequency above 0.1% in at least two of three replicate wells were required for clones to be considered positive. A clonotype counted as cross-reactive if it showed significant expansion both in the SARS-CoV-2 spike wells and in at least one common cold coronavirus spike condition. Using R version 3.6.1, CDR3 homology was evaluated through Levenshtein distances (stringdist) along with unrooted phylogenetic trees (ape). TCRdb reran the public reads through fastp at Q25 and MiXCR, keeping productive beta chains. Rows matching on CDR3 protein sequence are summarized as one entry with the most common DNA and genes. Clone size and V and J calls follow TCRdb, not the original study. In all, the sample holds around 9,000 distinct CDR3 sequences, and roughly a third of those were seen once. The ten largest clones capture 30% to 45% of the sample.

Concerning this clonotype: Its recognized antigen is unknown. Nothing much larger sits one base from this clone, and base qualities are not available.

The sequenced material came from CD4+ T cells from blood, cultured in vitro. This sequence was found in a human donor in good health. The chain joins TRBV10-1 to TRBJ1-1; 5 matching bases give a weak D call of TRBD1. The nucleotides are TGCGCCAGCAGTGAGGGGGCAAGGGGTGAAGCTTTCTTT. Its amino acids are CASSEGARGEAFF.